These 24 T cell receptor beta chains were all obtained from the same sample, sequenced in a study of cytomegalovirus exposure and HLA in healthy donors (dated by TCRdb to 2016 to 2017). The library was prepared using the immunoSEQ multiplex PCR assay. A mixture of 60 forward primers for TCR Vbeta segments and 13 reverse primers for TCR Jbeta segments was used in the multiplex PCR. Sourced from immuneACCESS, this table was stored by TCRdb with only in-frame sequences that have V and J called. A share of the clones is absent; for the studies checked, an unresolved V gene accounts for under half, and the remainder has no known explanation. For this sample the table gives roughly 100,000 clones, of which approximately 85% were detected only once. The ten largest clonotypes hold 1.5% to 2% of the sample. Sequencing used PBMCs. The receptors here all came from a man over 45 in good health and CMV-seronegative.

This chain links TRBV7-2 with TRBJ1-5, with D possibly matching TRBD1 (5 bases). The CDR3 consists of 12 residues. Germline CDR1 is SGHTA and CDR2 is FQGNSA. V was trimmed by 1 base and J by 15 bases, leaving 13 bases between them. CDR3 nucleotides: TGTGCCAGCAGCTTAGTTGGCAGGGAAAGGCATTTT. Protein product: CASSLVGRERHF.

This clone occurred a few times. V and J are TRBV5-1 and TRBJ1-2; 9 nucleotides line up with TRBD1. The V segment lost 5 bases and the J segment 5 bases; nucleotides outside the gene matches: 7. The CDR3 has 14 amino acids. Germline loops: CDR1 SGHRS, CDR2 YFSETQ. Here the CDR3 reads CASSKGDREYGYTF. CDR3 nucleotide sequence: TGCGCCAGCAGTAAGGGGGACAGGGAATATGGCTACACCTTC.

The DNA of the CDR3 is TGCGCCAGCAGCGGAGACGGATCCTACAATGAGCAGTTCTTC. Translation gives CASSGDGSYNEQFF. This rearrangement joins TRBV5-1 to TRBJ2-1; D remains unclear. This CDR3 region has 14 residues. V shed 4 bases and J shed 1 base, with 9 bases lying between them. Germline V gene data show CDR1 as SGHRS and CDR2 as YFSETQ.

This clone has a single count. The rearrangement links TRBV19 to TRBJ1-2; tentatively, D is TRBD1 (6 bases). Germline assignment: CDR1 LNHDA and CDR2 SQIVND (reference sequence). This CDR3 is built from 16 residues. V lost 4 bases to trimming and J lost 4 bases, with 19 bases between them. CDR3 amino acids: CASSRGGEASGYGYTF. CDR3 DNA: TGTGCCAGTAGTAGGGGGGGCGAAGCCAGCGGCTATGGCTACACCTTC.

The chain joins TRBV2 to TRBJ2-3, with TRBD2 identical over 12 bases. Germline trimming cut 6 bases from V and 6 bases from J; bases unmatched to any gene: 7. Germline CDR1 SNHLY, CDR2 FYNNEI. The CDR3 is 15 residues long. The CDR3 sequence: CASRLAGGRWDTQYF. DNA for the CDR3: TGTGCCAGCAGACTAGCGGGGGGCCGCTGGGATACGCAGTATTTT.

In this sample, this clone turned up a few times. The chain uses TRBV7-2 and TRBJ1-1; tentative D call: TRBD1 (5 bases). The germline V and J ends were trimmed by 5 bases and 10 bases, with 14 bases remaining between them. CDR3 length: 12 amino acids. The V gene's germline CDR1 is SGHTA and CDR2 FQGNSA. CDR3 amino acids: CASSRDSLGAFF. In DNA form, the CDR3 reads TGTGCCAGCAGCAGAGACAGCCTGGGAGCTTTCTTT.

CDR3 protein: CASSRGLGSGYTF. Written as DNA, the CDR3 is TGTGCCAGCAGCCGGGGTTTGGGGAGCGGCTACACCTTC. The chain joins TRBV5-4 to TRBJ1-2; D remains unclear. Germline-derived CDR1 and CDR2 are SGHNT and YYREEE (reference sequence). V was trimmed by 4 bases and J by 8 bases, leaving 15 bases between them. CDR3 length: 13 residues.

The gene calls are TRBV6-1 and TRBJ1-1, with D hard to call. CDR1 and CDR2 (germline): MNHNS, SASEGT. V was trimmed by 2 bases and J by 1 base, leaving 8 bases between them. The CDR3 length is 14 residues. CDR3 in amino acids: CASSENRRNTEAFF. CDR3 coding DNA: TGTGCCAGCAGTGAAAACCGGAGGAACACTGAAGCTTTCTTT.

The chain links TRBV5-5 to TRBJ1-1, with no clear D. Germline assignment: CDR1 SGHKS and CDR2 YYEKEE (reference sequence). V was shortened by 5 bases and J by 3 bases, with 14 bases between the two germline ends. The CDR3 runs 14 residues. The CDR3 protein is CASRPIRSYTEAFF. CDR3 nucleotides: TGTGCCAGCAGGCCCATTCGGAGCTACACTGAAGCTTTCTTT.

V usage is TRBV6-1 and J usage is TRBJ2-1; 13 bases fit TRBD2. The CDR3 consists of 14 residues. From germline, CDR1 is MNHNS and CDR2 SASEGT. With V trimmed by 7 bases and J by 7 bases, 4 bases remained unmatched. The CDR3 reads CASIPTSGGNEQFF. Written as DNA, the CDR3 is TGTGCCAGCATCCCGACTAGCGGGGGGAATGAGCAGTTCTTC.

This chain joins TRBV18 and TRBJ1-5, with a tentative D call TRBD1 (5 bases). This CDR3 is built from 13 residues. Germline assignment: CDR1 KGHSH and CDR2 LQKENI. V was cut by 6 bases and J by 8 bases, with 14 bases left in between. In DNA, the CDR3 is TGTGCCAGCTCCGGAGGGGACGGGAAGCCCCAGCATTTT. Its protein is CASSGGDGKPQHF.

The rearrangement joins TRBV6-1 to TRBJ2-5; 9 bases fit TRBD1. The germline CDR1 and CDR2 sequences are MNHNS and SASEGT. The CDR3 runs 14 residues. V shed 6 bases, J shed 5 bases, and the junction held 7 bases outside the gene matches. The CDR3 sequence: CASRSDRGRETQYF. The DNA for the CDR3 is TGTGCCAGCAGATCGGACAGGGGAAGGGAGACCCAGTACTTC.

The V and J genes are TRBV27 and TRBJ1-1; no reliable D call. V was cut by 8 bases and J by 6 bases, with 13 bases left in between. Germline V gene data show CDR1 as MNHEY and CDR2 as SMNVEV (reference sequence). The CDR3 has 12 residues. CDR3 nucleotides: TGTGCCAGCGGAGGGCAGAGTGCTGAAGCTTTCTTT. Its protein product is CASGGQSAEAFF.

CDR3 nucleotide sequence: TGCGCCAGCAGCCAAGGCGGCAGGGTGGACTATGGCTACACCTTC. Residues: CASSQGGRVDYGYTF. The rearrangement links TRBV4-1 to TRBJ1-2; D may be TRBD1 (5 bases). Per germline, CDR1 MGHRA and CDR2 YSYEKL. Between the trimmed V and J ends, which lost 1 base and 3 bases, there was a span of 12 bases. This CDR3 is built from 15 residues.

The chain uses TRBV6-6 and TRBJ1-2; possible D gene TRBD1, 5 bases. Germline V CDR1 and CDR2: MNHNY, SVGAGI (reference sequence). Between the trimmed V and J ends, which lost 6 bases and 1 base, there was a span of 9 bases. The CDR3 spans 13 residues. CDR3 DNA: TGTGCCAGCAGGGATAGGGGTAACTATGGCTACACCTTC. Encoded protein: CASRDRGNYGYTF.

V usage is TRBV5-5 and J usage is TRBJ1-1; no reliable D call. Deletions cut 0 bases from V and 1 base from J, with 4 bases between. From germline, CDR1 is SGHKS and CDR2 YYEKEE (reference sequence). The length of the CDR3 is 13 residues. Written as DNA, the CDR3 is TGTGCCAGCAGCTTGGGCGGGAACACTGAAGCTTTCTTT. This codes for CASSLGGNTEAFF. Full variable domain (remainder filled in from reference TRBV5-5 and TRBJ1-1): DAGVTQSPTHLIKTRGQQVTLRCSPISGHKSVSWYQQVLGQGPQFIFQYYEKEERGRGNFPDRFSARQFPNYSSELNVNALLLGDSALYLCASSLGGNTEAFFGQGTRLTVV.

The CDR3 DNA sequence: TGTGCCAGCTCAATGGACTCCGGGACAGATACGCAGTATTTT. It yields the protein CASSMDSGTDTQYF. This rearrangement joins TRBV18 to TRBJ2-3, with D possibly being TRBD2 (5 bases). Trimming cost V 5 bases and J 3 bases, with 12 bases left between them. The CDR3 runs 14 residues. Germline V gives CDR1 KGHSH, CDR2 LQKENI.

The chain has TRBV4-1 and TRBJ1-3; D is ambiguous. This CDR3 spans 15 amino acids. Per germline, CDR1 MGHRA and CDR2 YSYEKL. With 7 bases removed from V and 0 bases from J, the gap between germline ends came to 13 bases. CDR3 sequence: CASTLSRNSGNTIYF. The CDR3 bases are TGCGCCAGCACTCTGTCCAGAAACTCTGGAAACACCATATATTTT.

The chain uses TRBV7-9 and TRBJ2-5; no reliable D call. In germline, CDR1 is SEHNR, CDR2 FQNEAQ (reference sequence). This CDR3 contains 15 residues. V shed 1 base and J shed 3 bases, with 12 bases lying between them. DNA of the CDR3: TGTGCCAGCAGCTTAGTTGCCAACATGGAAGAGACCCAGTACTTC. Translated: CASSLVANMEETQYF.

The chain recombines TRBV27 with TRBJ2-6; D unclear. This CDR3 region has 16 residues. V lost 7 bases and J 4 bases, leaving 17 bases between the germline ends. Germline V gene data show CDR1 as MNHEY and CDR2 as SMNVEV (reference sequence). In DNA form, the CDR3 reads TGTGCCAGCAAGGTTGGGCTTACTTCCGGGGCCAACGTCCTGACTTTC. It is translated as CASKVGLTSGANVLTF.

This sequence joins TRBV6-5 and TRBJ2-5; perhaps TRBD2 as D (5 bases). The CDR3 length is 12 residues. Germline assignment: CDR1 MNHEY and CDR2 SVGAGI. Trimming pared 6 bases from V and 5 bases from J, leaving 10 bases between. CDR3 loop: CASSRGSETQYF. CDR3 DNA sequence: TGTGCCAGCAGCCGAGGGTCGGAGACCCAGTACTTC.

The chain has TRBV14 and TRBJ2-1, with D tentatively TRBD2 (6 bases). CDR1 is SGHDN, CDR2 FVKESK, per germline. The CDR3 sequence is 11 residues long. V was pared by 3 bases and J by 9 bases, with 6 bases between. The CDR3 sequence: CASSQGGEQFF. Written as DNA, the CDR3 is TGTGCCAGCAGCCAGGGGGGTGAGCAGTTCTTC.

The chain is built from TRBV28 and TRBJ2-2, with TRBD2 matching 8 bases. The V and J ends lost 3 bases and 7 bases, in that order; junction bases with no gene match: 7. Germline assignment: CDR1 MDHEN and CDR2 SYDVKM. The CDR3 has 15 residues. The CDR3 DNA reads TGTGCCAGCAGTTTCTGGCGGGGGGCAAACGGGGAGCTGTTTTTT. Amino acid sequence: CASSFWRGANGELFF.

The chain recombines TRBV7-3 with TRBJ2-3; the match to TRBD2 covers 14 bases. V shed 4 bases and J 2 bases; nucleotides not matched to a gene: 2. The germline V gene has CDR1 SGHTA and CDR2 FQGTGA. The CDR3 extends over 16 amino acids. CDR3 sequence reads: CASSSGLAGVTDTQYF. In nucleotides, the CDR3 is TGTGCCAGCAGCTCGGGACTAGCGGGGGTCACAGATACGCAGTATTTT.